The clone carrying this T cell receptor beta chain was counted once. This record belongs to a study of OX40 agonist ivuxolimab in advanced cancers. The CDR3 extends over 16 amino acids. Trimming removed 0 bases from V and 5 bases from J, with 13 bases in between. From germline, CDR1 is MNHNY and CDR2 SVGAGI (reference sequence). Produced via immunoSEQ multiplex PCR; TCRdb's table is partial and in-frame only. This table holds some 41,000 clones, around 90% found once. The J gene is TRBJ2-2, the V gene TRBV6-6; D not resolved. The source is an adult with an advanced solid tumor such as melanoma, head and neck, liver or kidney cancer. This sample comprised CD4+ or CD8+ T cells sorted from blood, obtained in a trial of the OX40 agonist ivuxolimab. CDR3 amino acids: CASSYSSHWGTGELFF. The CDR3 DNA follows: TGTGCCAGCAGTTACTCGTCCCATTGGGGAACCGGGGAGCTGTTTTTT.